The entry below describes one TCR beta chain. The data were taken from a study of CD8+ T cells in alopecia areata. Overall study: Each of the treated patients was given oral tofacitinib, 5 to 10 mg twice daily, for moderate-to-severe alopecia areata. Tofacitinib administration persisted for 6 to 18 months, succeeded by 6 months off drug.

Trimming at V came to 5 bases and at J to 3 bases, leaving 9 bases not matched to a gene. CDR1 and CDR2 (germline): MNHNY, SVGAGI (reference sequence). CDR3 length: 15 residues. Sorting of CD4+ and CD8+ T cells was performed on PBMCs. Investigators isolated RNA and reverse transcribed it into cDNA to act as the sequencing template. Generated by immunoSEQ multiplex PCR, the TCRdb table keeps only in-frame clones and is missing some. The sample lists about 130,000 clones, approximately 53% seen once, with 4.5% in the top ten. The starting material was CD4+ T cells sorted from blood, obtained at week 0. The receptor's source is a human donor with alopecia areata. The chain carries TRBV6-6 and TRBJ2-7, with 8 bases aligning to TRBD1. DNA of the CDR3: TGTGCCAGCAGTGCCCCCTCCACAGGGGGCTACGAGCAGTACTTC. This encodes CASSAPSTGGYEQYF.